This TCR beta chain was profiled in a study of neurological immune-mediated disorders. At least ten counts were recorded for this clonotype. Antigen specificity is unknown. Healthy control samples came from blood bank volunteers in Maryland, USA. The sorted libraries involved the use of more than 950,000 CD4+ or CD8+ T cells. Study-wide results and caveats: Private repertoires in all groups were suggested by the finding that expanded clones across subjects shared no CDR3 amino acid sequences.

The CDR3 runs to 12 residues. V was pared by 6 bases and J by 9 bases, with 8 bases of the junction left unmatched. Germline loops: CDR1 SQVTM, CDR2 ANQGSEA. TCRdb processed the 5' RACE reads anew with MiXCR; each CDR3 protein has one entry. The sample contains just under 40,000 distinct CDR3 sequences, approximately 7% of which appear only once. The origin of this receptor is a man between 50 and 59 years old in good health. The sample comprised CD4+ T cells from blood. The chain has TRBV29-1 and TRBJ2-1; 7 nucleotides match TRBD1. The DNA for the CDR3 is TGCAGCGTGACCGACAGGGACCGTGAGCAGTTCTTC. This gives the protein CSVTDRDREQFF.